Listed below are T cell receptor beta chains from one sample, sequenced in a study of cytomegalovirus exposure and HLA in healthy donors. Sequencing was performed with immunoSEQ multiplex PCR; in TCRdb, only in-frame clones are kept and a portion is missing. The sample gives fewer than 350,000 clones, around 87% of which show up once; over 0.85% is in the top ten. The sequencing input was PBMCs. These receptors were obtained from a woman aged 18-30 years in good health and CMV-seronegative. CDR3s include the opening cysteine and the closing phenylalanine or tryptophan. D genes are given only for firm matches. Clone size is given for some rows only: seen once, a few or many times, or a class if the clone is expanded.

V gene	J gene	D gene	clone size	CDR3 protein	CDR3 DNA
TRBV19	TRBJ1-1	.	.	CASSIDWGRNTEAFF	TGTGCCAGTAGTATAGATTGGGGCAGGAACACTGAAGCTTTCTTT
TRBV2	TRBJ1-2	TRBD1	few	CASSGRGLFYTF	TGTGCCAGCAGTGGTAGGGGGCTATTCTACACCTTC
TRBV2	TRBJ2-1	.	.	CASSEGGGASEQFF	TGTGCCAGCAGTGAAGGGGGTGGGGCGTCGGAGCAGTTCTTC
TRBV6-6	TRBJ2-7	TRBD2	.	CASRDTSDSSYEQYF	TGTGCCAGCAGAGATACTAGCGACAGCTCCTACGAGCAGTACTTC
TRBV9	TRBJ2-1	.	once	CASSVYSTNEQFF	TGTGCCAGCAGCGTATATAGCACGAATGAGCAGTTCTTC
TRBV6-1	TRBJ1-1	.	.	CASSDRRGTEAFF	TGTGCCAGCAGTGACAGAAGGGGCACTGAAGCTTTCTTT
TRBV28	TRBJ2-7	TRBD1	.	CASRPGTGRSYEQYF	TGTGCCAGCAGGCCGGGGACAGGTCGGTCCTACGAGCAGTACTTC
TRBV19	TRBJ2-7	.	.	CASSIAGSSYEQYF	TGTGCCAGTAGTATCGCGGGTTCCTCCTACGAGCAGTACTTC
TRBV5-1	TRBJ1-2	.	.	CASRLNERANYGYTF	TGCGCCAGCCGCCTCAACGAAAGAGCTAACTATGGCTACACCTTC
TRBV28	TRBJ2-3	.	.	CASSLEPRTDTQYF	TGTGCCAGCAGTTTAGAGCCCCGCACAGATACGCAGTATTTT
TRBV11-2	TRBJ2-3	.	few	CASSSYTDTQYF	TGTGCCAGCAGCTCCTACACAGATACGCAGTATTTT
TRBV18	TRBJ2-1	.	.	CASSPSQDNEQFF	TGTGCCAGTTCTCCTTCACAGGACAATGAGCAGTTCTTC
TRBV9	TRBJ2-2	.	few	CASSVGHSNTGELFF	TGTGCCAGCAGCGTAGGACATTCTAACACCGGGGAGCTGTTTTTT
TRBV25-1	TRBJ2-7	.	.	CASSESLVGGTYEQYF	TGTGCCAGCAGTGAATCATTAGTAGGCGGTACCTACGAGCAGTACTTC
TRBV5-1	TRBJ2-1	TRBD1	.	CASSPRTGGTNEQFF	TGCGCCAGCAGCCCACGGACAGGGGGGACCAATGAGCAGTTCTTC
TRBV7-8	TRBJ2-1	TRBD2	.	CASSLGVGRERNEQFF	TGTGCCAGCAGCTTAGGAGTAGGGCGGGAGCGGAATGAGCAGTTCTTC
TRBV19	TRBJ2-7	.	.	CASSIGQGLTLEQYF	TGTGCCAGTAGTATAGGGCAGGGTTTAACCCTTGAGCAGTACTTC
TRBV19	TRBJ2-7	TRBD2	.	CASRFSSGTTYEQYF	TGTGCCAGTAGGTTCTCTAGCGGGACTACCTACGAGCAGTACTTC
TRBV4-1	TRBJ1-2	TRBD1	.	CASSQGQGSSYGYTF	TGCGCCAGCAGCCAAGGACAGGGGAGTTCCTATGGCTACACCTTC
TRBV2	TRBJ2-5	TRBD1	.	CASRPRQGQFQETQYF	TGTGCCAGCAGGCCTCGTCAGGGACAGTTCCAAGAGACCCAGTACTTC
TRBV2	TRBJ1-1	TRBD1	.	CASSAKDRGVNTEAFF	TGTGCCAGCAGTGCTAAGGACAGGGGAGTGAACACTGAAGCTTTCTTT
TRBV7-8	TRBJ2-1	TRBD2	.	CASSLVGTSEYNEQFF	TGTGCCAGCAGCTTAGTTGGGACTAGCGAGTACAATGAGCAGTTCTTC
TRBV7-9	TRBJ2-1	TRBD1	.	CASGQQGAGNEQFF	TGTGCCAGCGGACAACAGGGGGCCGGCAATGAGCAGTTCTTC
TRBV4-3	TRBJ2-2	TRBD2	.	CASSQESLAGGHTGELFF	TGCGCCAGCAGCCAAGAGTCCCTAGCGGGAGGGCACACCGGGGAGCTGTTTTTT
TRBV9	TRBJ1-1	.	.	CASSVDGGTTPEAFF	TGTGCCAGCAGCGTAGACGGGGGGACAACCCCTGAAGCTTTCTTT
TRBV27	TRBJ2-7	TRBD2	once	CASRGLAGQQYF	TGTGCCAGCAGGGGACTAGCGGGACAGCAGTACTTC
TRBV28	TRBJ1-5	.	.	CASRPRRDQPQHF	TGTGCCAGCAGACCCAGGAGGGATCAGCCCCAGCATTTT
TRBV9	TRBJ2-7	.	.	CASSVAGNRGRGKPYEQYF	TGTGCCAGCAGCGTAGCGGGGAATAGAGGACGGGGAAAACCCTACGAGCAGTACTTC
TRBV4-1	TRBJ2-2	.	.	CASSQEQPNTGELFF	TGCGCCAGCAGCCAAGAACAGCCGAACACCGGGGAGCTGTTTTTT
TRBV5-1	TRBJ2-2	TRBD1	.	CASSFRPGQGANTGELFF	TGCGCCAGCAGCTTTCGTCCGGGACAGGGAGCGAACACCGGGGAGCTGTTTTTT
TRBV7-7	TRBJ2-7	TRBD1	once	CASSPTGTGYEQYF	TGTGCTAGCAGCCCAACCGGGACAGGCTACGAGCAGTACTTC
TRBV28	TRBJ2-1	.	.	CASANINRVGQFF	TGTGCCAGCGCTAATATTAACAGGGTTGGGCAGTTCTTC
TRBV2	TRBJ1-2	.	once	CASSEQGNYGYTF	TGTGCCAGCAGCGAGCAGGGGAACTATGGCTACACCTTC
TRBV6-6	TRBJ1-2	.	.	CASSYSVPGMDYGYTF	TGTGCCAGCAGTTACTCCGTTCCGGGGATGGACTATGGCTACACCTTC
TRBV30	TRBJ1-2	TRBD1	.	CAWRVLISSDRGPTYGYTF	TGTGCCTGGAGGGTTTTAATCAGTTCGGACAGGGGCCCCACCTATGGCTACACCTTC
TRBV4-1	TRBJ2-5	TRBD2	.	CASSQGSALGGSQETQYF	TGCGCCAGCAGCCAAGGAAGCGCCCTTGGCGGGAGTCAAGAGACCCAGTACTTC
TRBV4-1	TRBJ1-1	TRBD1	once	CASSQAGTGWAAFF	TGCGCCAGCAGCCAAGCTGGGACAGGGTGGGCAGCTTTCTTT
TRBV5-1	TRBJ1-2	TRBD1	.	CASSLSRQGLYGYTF	TGCGCCAGCAGCTTGTCAAGACAGGGACTCTATGGCTACACCTTC
TRBV11-2	TRBJ2-7	TRBD1	.	CASSPGQYTYEQYF	TGTGCCAGCAGCCCGGGACAGTATACCTACGAGCAGTACTTC
TRBV5-8	TRBJ1-1	TRBD1	.	CASRPPGQPNTEAFF	TGTGCCAGCAGGCCTCCGGGACAGCCGAACACTGAAGCTTTCTTT
TRBV28	TRBJ1-2	.	.	CASREGGYGYTF	TGTGCCAGCAGGGAAGGGGGCTATGGCTACACCTTC
TRBV13	TRBJ1-4	TRBD1	.	CASSSGQTATNEKLFF	TGTGCCAGCAGCTCGGGACAGACTGCAACTAATGAAAAACTGTTTTTT
TRBV19	TRBJ2-1	TRBD2	.	CASSYRLAGWGEQFF	TGTGCCAGTAGTTACCGACTAGCGGGGTGGGGTGAGCAGTTCTTC
TRBV5-1	TRBJ2-7	.	.	CASSLGHTGGEQYF	TGCGCCAGCAGCTTGGGGCACACCGGCGGCGAGCAGTACTTC
TRBV7-3	TRBJ2-1	TRBD2	.	CASSTQGGLAYNEQFF	TGTGCCAGCAGCACCCAGGGGGGACTAGCGTACAATGAGCAGTTCTTC
TRBV19	TRBJ1-2	TRBD1	.	CASSNDRVEGYTF	TGTGCCAGTAGTAACGACAGGGTAGAGGGCTACACCTTC
TRBV10-3	TRBJ2-7	TRBD2	.	CAISKTSGTYEQYF	TGTGCCATCAGTAAGACTAGCGGGACCTACGAGCAGTACTTC
TRBV28	TRBJ1-2	TRBD1	once	CASSLNPGGTSNYGYTF	TGTGCCAGCAGTTTGAACCCAGGGGGCACATCCAACTATGGCTACACCTTC
TRBV6-5	TRBJ2-7	.	.	CASSNMGLGHEQYF	TGTGCCAGCAGCAACATGGGTTTGGGGCACGAGCAGTACTTC
TRBV21-1	TRBJ2-7	.	.	CASSTPTGTRIREQYF	TGTGCCAGCAGCACCCCTACCGGGACTAGGATCCGCGAGCAGTACTTC
TRBV19	TRBJ2-3	TRBD2	.	CASSILASGSTDTQYF	TGTGCCAGTAGTATATTGGCTAGCGGGAGCACAGATACGCAGTATTTT